The entry that follows covers one T cell receptor (beta chain) sequence. Its target is unknown. This CDR3 region has 14 residues. Germline trimming cut 4 bases from V and 2 bases from J; bases unmatched to any gene: 0. Germline V gives CDR1 LGHNA, CDR2 YSLEER. This specimen belongs to a study of T cells after yellow fever vaccination. TCRdb fed the 5' RACE reads into MiXCR, producing one record per CDR3 protein. In the table there are 300,000 or so distinct CDR3 sequences, 10% to 15% of which are singletons. Overall study results and limits: A weaker secondary response peaked on day 5, the primary on day 15.

Source: CD4+ T cells sorted from PBMCs, taken 45 days after the yellow fever booster vaccination. This clonotype was sampled from a man aged 25 to 40 who received the YFV17D yellow fever vaccine. The genes are TRBV4-3 and TRBJ2-1; 9 nucleotides agree with TRBD1. The CDR3 loop reads CASSRDRAYNEQFF. Here the CDR3 DNA reads TGCGCCAGCAGCCGGGACAGGGCCTACAATGAGCAGTTCTTC.